This T cell receptor beta chain emerged from a study of blood T cell repertoires in COVID-19. Study-wide context: Whether acute or convalescent, the COVID-19 samples came from the United States, Italy and Spain. Nucleic acid was either cDNA or gDNA, and it came from T cells, B-cell-depleted T cells, or PBMCs.

Per the authors' pipeline: From reference gene primer amplification, estimates of nucleated cell counts were derived. TCRdb's copy holds only in-frame clones and misses some; the assay was immunoSEQ multiplex PCR. V and J calls and clone size follow that table, whereas D and trimming were derived from the DNA. The sample carries approximately 40,000 clones, more than 85% recorded once. This receptor was taken from a woman of 80 years or more with acute or convalescent COVID-19. The sample taken for sequencing was peripheral blood.

The DNA for the CDR3 is TGCGCCAGCAGCTTGGCCGTCCGGGGAGGGAGCACCGGGGAGCTGTTTTTT. Amino acids: CASSLAVRGGSTGELFF. The chain combines TRBV5-1 with TRBJ2-2; 7 nucleotides match TRBD2. The CDR3 covers 17 residues. V was clipped by 0 bases and J by 4 bases; unmatched bases: 9. CDR1 and CDR2 (germline): SGHRS, YFSETQ.